Shown below are 8 T cell receptor beta chains from a single sample sequenced in a study of spatial heterogeneity in lung cancer. Time point given: sample taken at primary tumor resection. A single record per CDR3 protein comes from TCRdb applying MiXCR to the 5' RACE reads. The sample consists of 40,000 to 45,000 distinct CDR3 sequences, 12% to 15% of them appearing once. The source was PBMCs, collected at surgery. Receptors originate from a male donor with early-stage non-small cell lung cancer.

This clonotype showed up many times. CDR3 in DNA: TGCGCCAGCAGCTCCTTGACTAGCGGGGGCGGGGAGACCCAGTACTTC. Translation: CASSSLTSGGGETQYF. The chain is built from TRBV5-1 and TRBJ2-5, with TRBD2 matching over 12 bases. V gave up 3 bases and J gave up 5 bases; unmatched junction bases: 8. Per germline, CDR1 SGHRS and CDR2 YFSETQ. This CDR3 is 16 amino acids long.

The genes are TRBV24-1 and TRBJ2-3; 9 bases are a match to TRBD2. The CDR3 contains 14 residues. With 9 bases clipped from V and 5 bases from J, the junction kept 8 bases outside the gene matches. CDR1 and CDR2 (germline): KGHDR, SFDVKD. The CDR3 coding sequence is TGTGCCACCTCAGCGGGAGGAGGCGGAGATACGCAGTATTTT. Its translation: CATSAGGGGDTQYF.

A few counts support this clonotype. This chain joins TRBV5-6 and TRBJ2-5; tentatively, D is TRBD1 or TRBD2 (5 bases each). The germline V gene has CDR1 SGHDT and CDR2 YYEEEE. This CDR3 has 15 amino acids. Trimming took off 5 bases at V and 4 bases at J, with 18 bases between the two ends. The CDR3 region is CASRMDQTRGETQYF. In DNA, the CDR3 is TGTGCCAGCAGAATGGACCAGACGAGGGGAGAGACCCAGTACTTC. The full variable domain, in which reference TRBV5-6 and TRBJ2-5 provide the parts outside the CDR3, is DAGVTQSPTHLIKTRGQQVTLRCSPKSGHDTVSWYQQALGQGPQFIFQYYEEEERQRGNFPDRFSGHQFPNYSSELNVNALLLGDSALYLCASRMDQTRGETQYFGPGTRLLVL.

This clonotype occurred a few times. V gene TRBV28 combines with J gene TRBJ1-1, with 7 bases that match TRBD1. The CDR3 has 15 residues. V was pared by 4 bases and J by 5 bases, with 10 bases of the junction left unmatched. Germline values: CDR1 MDHEN, CDR2 SYDVKM. CDR3 DNA: TGTGCCAGCAGTTCCCCCCACAGGGGCGAAACTGAAGCTTTCTTT. Amino acids: CASSSPHRGETEAFF. The whole variable domain, remainder taken from reference TRBV28 and TRBJ1-1, is DVKVTQSSRYLVKRTGEKVFLECVQDMDHENMFWYRQDPGLGLRLIYFSYDVKMKEKGDIPEGYSVSREKKERFSLILESASTNQTSMYLCASSSPHRGETEAFFGQGTRLTVV.

The chain links TRBV2 to TRBJ1-1; no firm D call. Germline V gives CDR1 SNHLY, CDR2 FYNNEI. The length of the CDR3 is 14 residues. V dropped 6 bases and J dropped 3 bases, with 14 bases sitting between them. CDR3 residues: CASRFRFRDTEAFF. CDR3 bases: TGTGCCAGCAGGTTTCGCTTTCGGGACACTGAAGCTTTCTTT. The full variable domain, with the rest looked up from reference TRBV2 and TRBJ1-1, is EPEVTQTPSHQVTQMGQEVILRCVPISNHLYFYWYRQILGQKVEFLVSFYNNEISEKSEIFDDQFSVERPDGSNFTLKIRSTKLEDSAMYFCASRFRFRDTEAFFGQGTRLTVV.

This clonotype was counted between two and nine times. The chain joins TRBV12-3 or TRBV12-4 to TRBJ2-5; D unclear. This CDR3 region has 13 residues. The V end was cut by 2 bases, the J end by 4 bases, with 8 bases between. CDR3 protein: CASSLNTGETQYF. The DNA of the CDR3 is TGTGCCAGCAGTTTAAATACGGGAGAGACCCAGTACTTC.

The chain carries TRBV10-3 and TRBJ2-7; 10 bases align to TRBD1. CDR3 length equals 14 residues. Germline CDR1 reads ENHRY; CDR2 reads SYGVKD. The ends lost 8 bases at V and 7 bases at J; junction bases unmatched: 11. The CDR3 region is CAIRTDRGPGEQYF. The DNA of the CDR3 is TGTGCCATCCGAACCGACAGGGGGCCAGGAGAGCAGTACTTC.

V and J are TRBV20-1 and TRBJ1-6; a weak D match, TRBD1 (5 bases). Germline V CDR1 and CDR2: DFQATT, SNEGSKA (reference sequence). The CDR3 contains 15 residues. V dropped 0 bases and J dropped 10 bases, with 16 bases sitting between them. CDR3 DNA: TGCAGTGCTAGAGATAGGAGGGGAGGAGGCTCACCCCTCCACTTT. This sequence encodes CSARDRRGGGSPLHF.